A selection of T cell receptor beta chains follows, all from one sample in a study of long-term antiretroviral therapy in people with HIV. Clones were read by immunoSEQ multiplex PCR, and TCRdb kept only the in-frame ones, dropping some. Of about 21,000 clones in the sample, approximately 80% are singletons; the top ten hold nearly 3.5%. The sequenced sample was unsorted PBMCs, obtained 1.9 years after starting antiretroviral therapy. The source of these receptors is a woman aged 45-65 years with HIV. Both conserved end residues are part of each CDR3. The order of the fields is D gene, J gene, V gene, CDR3 length, clone size, CDR3 protein, CDR3 DNA. A D gene is named only where the DNA matches it firmly. Clone size, where shown, is once, few, many, or a class for clones that have expanded.

>NA|TRBJ2-5|TRBV4-2|16|NA
CASSQGRGMGWETQYF
TGTGCCAGCAGCCAAGGAAGGGGTATGGGGTGGGAGACCCAGTACTTC
>NA|TRBJ2-5|TRBV28|12|NA
CASRPGGKTQYF
TGTGCCAGCAGACCAGGGGGGAAGACCCAGTACTTC
>TRBD1|TRBJ1-2|TRBV10-3|14|NA
CASAGTALNYGYTF
TGTGCCAGTGCCGGGACAGCGTTAAACTATGGCTACACCTTC
>NA|TRBJ1-6|TRBV2|12|NA
CASSLYNSPLHF
TGTGCCAGCAGCTTATATAATTCACCCCTCCACTTT
>NA|TRBJ2-2|TRBV5-5|14|NA
CASSLDWGTGELFF
TGTGCCAGCAGCTTGGACTGGGGCACCGGGGAGCTGTTTTTT
>TRBD1|TRBJ1-2|TRBV9|16|NA
CASSHGTALSNYGYTF
TGTGCCAGCAGCCACGGGACAGCCCTCTCAAACTATGGCTACACCTTC
>NA|TRBJ1-2|TRBV28|17|NA
CASSSYAPVGGKYGYTF
TGTGCCAGCAGTTCATACGCCCCGGTCGGGGGAAAATATGGCTACACCTTC
>NA|TRBJ1-1|TRBV18|13|NA
CASSPAKGHEAFF
TGTGCCAGCTCTCCCGCAAAGGGACATGAAGCTTTCTTT
>NA|TRBJ2-1|TRBV4-2|13|once
CASSQDRPNEQFF
TGTGCCAGCAGCCAAGACAGGCCCAATGAGCAGTTCTTC
>NA|TRBJ1-1|TRBV4-3|15|NA
CASSQDLGGRTEAFF
TGCGCCAGCAGCCAAGATCTGGGGGGGAGAACTGAAGCTTTCTTT
>TRBD1|TRBJ2-5|TRBV13|18|NA
CASSSDRDMNMNQETQYF
TGTGCCAGCAGCTCCGACAGGGACATGAACATGAACCAAGAGACCCAGTACTTC
>TRBD1|TRBJ2-1|TRBV4-2|15|NA
CASSHRGKGYNEQFF
TGTGCCAGCAGCCACAGGGGGAAGGGATACAATGAGCAGTTCTTC
>TRBD1|TRBJ2-3|TRBV5-5|14|NA
CASSEDRGRDTQYF
TGTGCCAGCAGCGAGGACAGGGGGCGAGATACGCAGTATTTT
>NA|TRBJ1-1|TRBV7-9|13|few
CASSLDVNTEAFF
TGTGCCAGCAGCTTAGACGTGAACACTGAAGCTTTCTTT
>NA|TRBJ1-4|TRBV20-1|11|NA
CGGITNEKLFF
TGCGGGGGAATAACTAATGAAAAACTGTTTTTT
>TRBD1|TRBJ1-5|TRBV6-5|14|NA
CASSRDRDNQPQHF
TGTGCCAGCAGCAGGGACAGAGACAATCAGCCCCAGCATTTT
>NA|TRBJ1-2|TRBV30|15|NA
CAWSGSIAVSYGYTF
TGTGCCTGGAGTGGGTCGATCGCAGTTTCTTATGGCTACACCTTC
>NA|TRBJ1-2|TRBV18|14|NA
CASSPLDPPSGYTF
TGTGCCAGCTCACCACTGGATCCCCCGAGTGGCTACACCTTC
>TRBD1|TRBJ1-1|TRBV29-1|15|NA
CSVDGRLGGRTEAFF
TGCAGCGTTGACGGAAGGTTAGGGGGCCGGACTGAAGCTTTCTTT
>TRBD2|TRBJ2-7|TRBV19|17|NA
CASSIASLAGANYEQYF
TGTGCCAGTAGTATCGCCTCACTAGCGGGGGCTAACTACGAGCAGTACTTC
>TRBD1|TRBJ2-3|TRBV4-1|18|NA
CASSLIDRGPHFTDTQYF
TGCGCCAGCAGCCTTATCGACAGGGGCCCCCATTTTACAGATACGCAGTATTTT
>NA|TRBJ1-5|TRBV2|14|once
CASSLGRGNQPQHF
TGTGCCAGCAGTCTAGGCAGGGGCAATCAGCCCCAGCATTTT
>TRBD2|TRBJ2-3|TRBV27|16|NA
CASSHLTSGDPDTQYF
TGTGCCAGCAGTCACCTGACTAGCGGGGATCCAGATACGCAGTATTTT
>NA|TRBJ1-3|TRBV4-3|15|NA
CASSQENRSGNTIYF
TGCGCCAGCAGCCAAGAAAACAGGTCTGGAAACACCATATATTTT
>TRBD2|TRBJ2-7|TRBV11-2|18|NA
CASTRGLAGPAGTHEQYF
TGTGCCAGCACCCGCGGACTAGCGGGACCCGCGGGAACCCACGAGCAGTACTTC
>NA|TRBJ2-1|TRBV13|12|NA
CASSLGDNEQFF
TGTGCCAGCAGCTTAGGGGACAATGAGCAGTTCTTC
>NA|TRBJ1-1|TRBV12-2|13|few
CASRPTVSAEAFF
TGTGCAAGTCGCCCTACCGTGTCGGCTGAAGCTTTCTTT
>TRBD1|TRBJ2-3|TRBV5-1|16|NA
CASSWPTGGTTDTQYF
TGCGCCAGCAGCTGGCCGACAGGGGGCACCACAGATACGCAGTATTTT
>NA|TRBJ2-5|TRBV30|14|NA
CAWSVGYPQETQYF
TGTGCCTGGAGTGTAGGGTATCCCCAAGAGACCCAGTACTTC
>TRBD1|TRBJ1-2|TRBV5-1|14|NA
CASSLGQGARGYTF
TGCGCCAGCAGCTTGGGACAGGGGGCGCGAGGCTACACCTTC
>NA|TRBJ1-5|TRBV6-1|12|once
CASSESRQPQHF
TGTGCCAGCAGTGAAAGTCGTCAGCCCCAGCATTTT
>TRBD1|TRBJ2-3|TRBV6-6|15|NA
CASSDRARRVDTQYF
TGTGCCAGCAGCGACAGGGCCCGGCGGGTGGATACGCAGTATTTT
>NA|TRBJ2-5|TRBV27|11|NA
CASGLQETQYF
TGTGCCAGCGGCCTCCAAGAGACCCAGTACTTC
>NA|TRBJ2-3|TRBV30|14|NA
CAWSAWTSTDTQYF
TGTGCCTGGAGTGCGTGGACTAGCACAGATACGCAGTATTTT
>TRBD1|TRBJ1-5|TRBV28|16|NA
CASSLWEQGAGQPQHF
TGTGCCAGCAGTTTATGGGAACAGGGGGCTGGTCAGCCCCAGCATTTT
>TRBD1|TRBJ2-3|TRBV6-7|12|NA
CASSRQGDTQYF
TGTGCCAGCAGCCGACAGGGGGATACGCAGTATTTT
>NA|TRBJ2-7|TRBV7-3|14|NA
CASSFSGILGEQYF
TGTGCCAGCAGCTTCAGTGGGATCCTCGGCGAGCAGTACTTC
>NA|TRBJ2-7|TRBV5-6|14|once
CASSLGARVYEQYF
TGTGCCAGCAGCTTGGGGGCCAGAGTTTACGAGCAGTACTTC
>TRBD2|TRBJ2-7|TRBV4-1|15|NA
CASSLRSGGIDEQYF
TGCGCCAGCAGCCTTAGGAGCGGGGGGATCGACGAGCAGTACTTC
>NA|TRBJ2-2|TRBV18|16|NA
CASSPLSTPAAGELFF
TGTGCCAGCTCACCTCTCTCGACCCCGGCGGCCGGGGAGCTGTTTTTT
>NA|TRBJ2-2|TRBV14|17|once
CASSQDHRGTITGELFF
TGTGCCAGCAGCCAAGATCATAGGGGGACGATCACCGGGGAGCTGTTTTTT
>NA|TRBJ1-1|TRBV19|11|NA
CASSGWREAFF
TGTGCCAGTTCAGGCTGGAGGGAAGCTTTCTTT
>NA|TRBJ2-6|TRBV7-9|16|NA
CASSLSGGSGANVLTF
TGTGCCAGCAGCTTATCAGGAGGCTCTGGGGCCAACGTCCTGACTTTC
>NA|TRBJ1-1|TRBV28|12|NA
CASSLQREVAFF
TGTGCCAGCAGTTTACAAAGGGAGGTTGCTTTCTTT
>NA|TRBJ1-4|TRBV18|14|NA
CASSDGTTNEKLFF
TGTGCCAGCTCGGACGGTACAACTAATGAAAAACTGTTTTTT
>NA|TRBJ2-1|TRBV2|14|NA
CASTSTPGYNEQFF
TGTGCCAGCACCTCCACCCCGGGGTACAATGAGCAGTTCTTC
>NA|TRBJ1-1|TRBV5-1|13|NA
CASSFSGSSEAFF
TGCGCCAGCAGCTTTTCAGGGTCCTCCGAAGCTTTCTTT
>TRBD1|TRBJ1-1|TRBV7-9|15|NA
CASSLRTGLGTEAFF
TGTGCCAGCAGCTTACGGACAGGACTAGGCACTGAAGCTTTCTTT
>NA|TRBJ1-2|TRBV19|14|NA
CASSRQDVGYGYTF
TGTGCCAGTTCCCGACAGGACGTTGGGTATGGCTACACCTTC
>NA|TRBJ2-7|TRBV9|15|once
CASSVEGRGGNEQYF
TGTGCCAGCAGCGTAGAGGGCAGGGGAGGGAACGAGCAGTACTTC
>TRBD2|TRBJ2-5|TRBV4-2|15|NA
CASSQGGGKGETQYF
TGTGCCAGCAGCCAAGGGGGGGGGAAAGGAGAGACCCAGTACTTC
>NA|TRBJ2-2|TRBV19|17|once
CASSIVRTSKNTGELFF
TGTGCCAGTAGTATTGTCAGGACCAGCAAAAACACCGGGGAGCTGTTTTTT
>TRBD1|TRBJ1-1|TRBV7-8|15|few
CASSSTRGRGAEAFF
TGTGCCAGCAGCTCTACCAGGGGGCGAGGGGCTGAAGCTTTCTTT
>NA|TRBJ2-7|TRBV9|15|NA
CASSVDEGTTYEQYF
TGTGCCAGCAGCGTAGATGAGGGGACAACCTACGAGCAGTACTTC
>TRBD1|TRBJ2-7|TRBV5-5|14|NA
CASSADRGIREQYF
TGTGCCAGCAGCGCAGACAGGGGGATCCGCGAGCAGTACTTC
>NA|TRBJ2-1|TRBV19|17|NA
CASSIGAGRSSYNEQFF
TGTGCCAGTAGTATAGGGGCGGGCAGGAGCTCCTACAATGAGCAGTTCTTC
>NA|TRBJ1-2|TRBV27|13|NA
CASSQLGRGGYTF
TGTGCCAGCAGTCAACTCGGGCGGGGTGGCTACACCTTC
>TRBD1|TRBJ1-1|TRBV19|16|NA
CASFGAGGMGNTEAFF
TGTGCCAGCTTTGGGGCAGGGGGAATGGGGAACACTGAAGCTTTCTTT
>NA|TRBJ2-2|TRBV5-1|13|NA
CASRDPPGGELFF
TGCGCCAGCAGGGACCCCCCGGGCGGGGAGCTGTTTTTT